These 15 T cell receptor beta chains came from one sample sequenced in a study of radiotherapy plus CTLA-4 blockade in lung cancer. Libraries were prepared by immunoSEQ multiplex PCR; TCRdb keeps only in-frame clonotypes and omits some of them. The sample records around 80,000 clones, approximately 84% being singletons. The material was peripheral blood, obtained from a patient treated with radiotherapy plus ipilimumab. These receptor sequences come from a human donor with non-small cell lung cancer who had stable disease on radiotherapy plus ipilimumab.

The genes are TRBV7-9 and TRBJ2-2, with 14 bases lining up with TRBD2. The V gene's germline CDR1 is SEHNR and CDR2 FQNEAQ (reference sequence). The CDR3 has 17 amino acids. V trimming: 3 bases; J trimming: 3 bases; junction bases outside the gene matches: 3. The CDR3 loop is CASSFGTSGSYTGELFF. CDR3 bases: TGTGCCAGCAGCTTTGGGACTAGCGGGAGTTACACCGGGGAGCTGTTTTTT.

The chain uses TRBV23-1 and TRBJ2-7, with D unresolved. TRBV23-1 is placed among ORFs of uncertain function. The CDR3 runs 15 residues. The V end was cut by 0 bases, the J end by 3 bases, with 12 bases between. The CDR3 loop reads CASSQSQRGLYEQYF. The CDR3 region has the DNA TGCGCCAGCAGTCAATCGCAACGAGGCCTCTACGAGCAGTACTTC.

With regard to this clone: Other DNA variants within this sample encode the same CDR3. The chain carries TRBV9 and TRBJ1-2, with TRBD1 identical over 10 bases. V dropped 1 base and J dropped 6; count of bases not matched to a gene: 12. Germline V gives CDR1 SGDLS, CDR2 YYNGEE. This CDR3 is built from 17 residues. CDR3: CASSVKRGDRGGDGYTF. The CDR3 nucleotides are TGTGCCAGCAGCGTAAAAAGGGGGGACAGGGGTGGCGATGGCTACACCTTC.

The chain carries TRBV7-9 and TRBJ2-1, with 8 nucleotides matching TRBD2. V shed 5 bases, J shed 8 bases, and the junction held 11 bases outside the gene matches. CDR3 size: 15 residues. Germline CDR1 and CDR2: SEHNR and FQNEAQ (reference sequence). In nucleotides, the CDR3 is TGTGCCAGCAGCCCCCCTTTCCGGGGGGGTGATGAGCAGTTCTTC. It specifies CASSPPFRGGDEQFF.

The CDR3 protein is CASSLVGDGSPLHF. The CDR3 nucleotides are TGTGCCAGCAGTTTAGTTGGCGATGGTTCACCCCTCCACTTT. The rearrangement uses TRBV28 and TRBJ1-6; D unclear. Trimming left V 2 bases short and J 9 bases short, with 11 bases between. CDR1 is MDHEN and CDR2 is SYDVKM in the germline V gene. The CDR3 has 14 amino acids.

This clone was recorded a few times. The V and J genes are TRBV28 and TRBJ2-3, with TRBD2 as a possible D gene (6 bases). CDR1 is MDHEN, CDR2 SYDVKM, per germline. V gave up 6 bases and J gave up 5 bases, with 18 bases separating them. The CDR3 length is 15 residues. The CDR3 sequence: CASRSSATQGDTQYF. The CDR3 DNA follows: TGTGCCAGCAGGTCTAGCGCAACTCAGGGAGATACGCAGTATTTT.

This sequence joins TRBV5-4 and TRBJ1-2; D ambiguous. The V and J ends lost 4 bases and 0 bases respectively, with 10 bases between them. CDR3 length: 14 amino acids. Germline V lookup: CDR1 SGHNT, CDR2 YYREEE (reference sequence). CDR3 DNA sequence: TGTGCCAGCAGCCCCCCCAGTTCTAACTATGGCTACACCTTC. Residues: CASSPPSSNYGYTF.

This sequence joins TRBV28 and TRBJ2-5, with 7 bases lining up with TRBD1. CDR1 is MDHEN, CDR2 SYDVKM, per germline. Unmatched junction bases numbered 8, after V lost 5 bases and J lost 11 bases. The CDR3 is made up of 12 amino acids. In DNA form, the CDR3 reads TGTGCCAGCAGTGACGGACAGGAGCAACAGTACTTC. Amino acid sequence: CASSDGQEQQYF.

The chain carries TRBV11-2 and TRBJ1-1; TRBD1 might be the D (5 bases). V lost 1 base and J lost 2, with 14 bases in between. The CDR3 runs 16 residues. Germline lookup yields CDR1 SGHAT and CDR2 FQNNGV. The CDR3 sequence is CASSLGQGGLNTEAFF. In nucleotides, the CDR3 is TGTGCCAGCAGCTTAGGCCAGGGAGGCTTAAACACTGAAGCTTTCTTT. Based on the CDR3 plus reference TRBV11-2 and TRBJ1-1, the full variable domain is EAGVAQSPRYKIIEKRQSVAFWCNPISGHATLYWYQQILGQGPKLLIQFQNNGVVDDSQLPKDRFSAERLKGVDSTLKIQPAKLEDSAVYLCASSLGQGGLNTEAFFGQGTRLTVV.

This clone was recorded once. The chain is built from TRBV18 and TRBJ2-5, with 7 nucleotides matching TRBD2. The germline V gene encodes CDR1 KGHSH and CDR2 LQKENI. V trimming: 6 bases; J trimming: 3 bases; junction bases outside the gene matches: 4. CDR3 length equals 13 residues. CDR3 protein: CASSASGKETQYF. CDR3 in DNA: TGTGCCAGCTCGGCTAGCGGTAAAGAGACCCAGTACTTC.

This clone has only a few counts. This sequence joins TRBV14 and TRBJ2-5; D gene unclear. The CDR3 runs to 13 residues. Germline V lookup: CDR1 SGHDN, CDR2 FVKESK. V lost 2 bases to trimming and J lost 1 base, with 5 bases between them. The CDR3 DNA reads TGTGCCAGCAGCCAAAACAGCCAAGAGACCCAGTACTTC. Translation gives CASSQNSQETQYF.

V gene TRBV6-1 combines with J gene TRBJ1-5, with 10 bases identical to TRBD1. The junction had 4 bases not matched to a gene; V was cut back by 11 bases and J by 6 bases. The CDR3 is 12 residues long. The germline CDR1 and CDR2 sequences are MNHNS and SASEGT. In nucleotides, the CDR3 is TGTGCCGGACAGGGGGTAGGTCAGCCCCAGCATTTT. The encoded protein is CAGQGVGQPQHF.

J is TRBJ2-7 and V is TRBV5-1, with 7 bases fitting TRBD2. Losses at the gene ends were 4 bases for V and 1 base for J; bases not matched to a gene: 8. There are 15 residues in the CDR3. Germline assignment: CDR1 SGHRS and CDR2 YFSETQ. The CDR3, as DNA: TGCGCCAGCAGCCTGGGAGGGGTGGGGTCCTACGAGCAGTACTTC. It specifies CASSLGGVGSYEQYF. Combining the CDR3 with reference TRBV5-1 and TRBJ2-7 gives the whole variable domain KAGVTQTPRYLIKTRGQQVTLSCSPISGHRSVSWYQQTPGQGLQFLFEYFSETQRNKGNFPGRFSGRQFSNSRSEMNVSTLELGDSALYLCASSLGGVGSYEQYFGPGTRLTVT.

This chain uses TRBV6-1 with TRBJ1-6; TRBD1 matches at 8 bases. V trimming: 7 bases; J trimming: 5 bases; junction bases outside the gene matches: 1. Germline V CDR1 and CDR2: MNHNS, SASEGT. The CDR3 is 13 amino acids. The DNA of the CDR3 is TGTGCCAGCACACAGGGGGATAATTCACCCCTCCACTTT. As protein: CASTQGDNSPLHF.

The chain employs TRBV29-1 and TRBJ2-7; D is unresolved. This CDR3 spans 11 amino acids. CDR1 and CDR2 (germline): SQVTM, ANQGSEA. Trimming shortened V by 4 bases and J by 2 bases, and 6 bases separated the two germline ends. This CDR3 is CSVVRTYEQYF. The CDR3, as DNA: TGCAGCGTTGTTCGCACCTACGAGCAGTACTTC.